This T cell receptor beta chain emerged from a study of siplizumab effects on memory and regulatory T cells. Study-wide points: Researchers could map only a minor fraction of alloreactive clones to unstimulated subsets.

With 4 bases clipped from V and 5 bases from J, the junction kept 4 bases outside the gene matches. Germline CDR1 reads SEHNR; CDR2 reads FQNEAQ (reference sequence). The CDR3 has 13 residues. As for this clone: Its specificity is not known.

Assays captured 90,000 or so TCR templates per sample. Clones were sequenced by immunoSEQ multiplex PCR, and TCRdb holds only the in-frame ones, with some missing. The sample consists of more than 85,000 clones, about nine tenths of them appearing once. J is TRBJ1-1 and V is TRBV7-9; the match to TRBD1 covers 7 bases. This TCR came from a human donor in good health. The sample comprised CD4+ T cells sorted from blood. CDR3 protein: CASSWTGPTEAFF. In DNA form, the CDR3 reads TGTGCCAGCAGCTGGACAGGACCTACTGAAGCTTTCTTT.